The next 32 T cell receptor beta chains were all read from a single sample in a study of technical replicates of blood from several donors. Assay: immunoSEQ multiplex PCR; the TCRdb copy retains only in-frame clones and omits some. The table records tens of thousands of clones, 91% of them present only once. What was sequenced was T cells isolated from PBMCs. The receptors here all came from a human donor in good health. Some clones in this sample may be carry-over from other donors' samples.

The CDR3 sequence is CASISTSVFNTGELFF. Written as DNA, the CDR3 is TGTGCCAGTATCTCGACGAGCGTCTTTAACACCGGGGAGCTGTTTTTT. The chain links TRBV19 to TRBJ2-2; D unresolved. Germline values: CDR1 LNHDA, CDR2 SQIVND (reference sequence). The germline V and J ends were trimmed by 7 bases and 2 bases, with 17 bases remaining between them. The CDR3 is made up of 16 amino acids. The full variable domain, completed using reference TRBV19 and TRBJ2-2, is DGGITQSPKYLFRKEGQNVTLSCEQNLNHDAMYWYRQDPGQGLRLIYYSQIVNDFQKGDIAEGYSVSREKKESFPLTVTSAQKNPTAFYLCASISTSVFNTGELFFGEGSRLTVL.

In nucleotides, the CDR3 is TGTGCCAGCAGTTACGGGGAGTACACTGAAGCTTTCTTT. Amino acid sequence: CASSYGEYTEAFF. The chain recombines TRBV6-5 with TRBJ1-1; no clear D gene. The germline gives CDR1 MNHEY, CDR2 SVGAGI. CDR3 length: 13 residues. Trimming cost V 2 bases and J 3 bases, with 7 bases left between them.

This chain connects TRBV28 to TRBJ2-7; 8 bases fit TRBD1. V dropped 6 bases and J dropped 4; count of bases not matched to a gene: 8. Germline lookup yields CDR1 MDHEN and CDR2 SYDVKM. The CDR3 runs to 14 residues. The CDR3 spells CASSVQGVGYEQYF. The DNA for the CDR3 is TGTGCCAGCAGCGTACAGGGGGTGGGGTACGAGCAGTACTTC. The entire variable domain, with the rest obtained from reference TRBV28 and TRBJ2-7, is as follows: DVKVTQSSRYLVKRTGEKVFLECVQDMDHENMFWYRQDPGLGLRLIYFSYDVKMKEKGDIPEGYSVSREKKERFSLILESASTNQTSMYLCASSVQGVGYEQYFGPGTRLTVT.

The chain carries TRBV7-6 and TRBJ1-5; perhaps TRBD1 as D (6 bases). Trimming took 6 bases from V and 4 from J, leaving 13 bases between them. The CDR3 consists of 14 residues. Germline CDR1 and CDR2: SGHVS and FNYEAQ. For the CDR3, the DNA is TGTGCCAGCAGTCGCGGTGGACAGAATCAGCCCCAGCATTTT. Encoded protein: CASSRGGQNQPQHF.

The CDR3 sequence is CSVDWGAVRSSQETQYF. The CDR3 DNA reads TGCAGCGTCGACTGGGGAGCAGTCCGGAGTAGCCAAGAGACCCAGTACTTC. The rearrangement joins TRBV29-1 to TRBJ2-5; D is perhaps TRBD2 (5 bases). This CDR3 has 17 amino acids. The V and J ends lost 6 bases and 1 base respectively, with 24 bases between them. CDR1 and CDR2 (germline): SQVTM, ANQGSEA.

The chain carries TRBV5-1 and TRBJ2-7; perhaps TRBD2 as D (6 bases). V dropped 1 base and J dropped 2 bases, with 10 bases sitting between them. The CDR3 has 14 residues. Germline V gives CDR1 SGHRS, CDR2 YFSETQ. The CDR3 nucleotides read TGCGCCAGCAGCTTGTTTACGGGAGCCTACGAGCAGTACTTC. Residues: CASSLFTGAYEQYF.

V usage is TRBV7-9 and J usage is TRBJ1-3; TRBD1 might be the D (5 bases). Germline CDR1 reads SEHNR; CDR2 reads FQNEAQ (reference sequence). V lost 4 bases and J 0 bases, leaving 13 bases between the germline ends. The CDR3 loop spans 16 amino acids. The CDR3 here is CASSSGGGTSGNTIYF. The CDR3 DNA is TGTGCCAGCAGCTCTGGGGGGGGGACCTCTGGAAACACCATATATTTT.

The J gene is TRBJ1-5, the V gene TRBV5-5, with TRBD1 matching over 8 bases. CDR3 length: 16 amino acids. Germline V CDR1 and CDR2: SGHKS, YYEKEE (reference sequence). Trimming removed 0 bases from V and 3 bases from J; junction bases left unmatched: 5. DNA of the CDR3: TGTGCCAGCAGCTTGGAAGTGACAGGGGTCAATCAGCCCCAGCATTTT. This encodes CASSLEVTGVNQPQHF.

The V and J genes are TRBV12-5 and TRBJ1-1; tentative D call: TRBD1 (5 bases). The CDR3 loop spans 14 amino acids. The V and J ends lost 0 bases and 9 bases respectively, with 14 bases between them. CDR1 is LGHNT and CDR2 is FRNRAP in the germline V gene. In nucleotides, the CDR3 is TGTGCTAGTGGTTTGGTACCGGGGGTACAAAAAGCTTTCTTT. It specifies CASGLVPGVQKAFF.

This clone was seen only once. The conserved phenylalanine or tryptophan is not found at the CDR3 terminus, so this likely reflects a read error. V is TRBV25-1 and J is TRBJ1-2, with a tentative D call TRBD1 (5 bases). This CDR3 is built from 11 residues. The germline CDR1 and CDR2 sequences are MGHDK and SYGVNS. V dropped 5 bases and J dropped 7 bases, with 8 bases sitting between them. In DNA, the CDR3 is TGTGCCAGCAGTTTAGGGACTGGCTACACCCTC. Translation gives CASSLGTGYTL.

The chain links TRBV27 to TRBJ2-5; D remains unclear. V was shortened by 0 bases and J by 4 bases, with 9 bases between the two germline ends. The CDR3 covers 14 residues. In germline, CDR1 is MNHEY, CDR2 SMNVEV (reference sequence). The CDR3 sequence: CASSLSPNGETQYF. The DNA for the CDR3 is TGTGCCAGCAGTTTATCTCCAAACGGAGAGACCCAGTACTTC.

This sequence joins TRBV5-1 and TRBJ1-1; a possible D gene is TRBD1 (5 bases). The germline V gene encodes CDR1 SGHRS and CDR2 YFSETQ. V was clipped by 0 bases and J by 5 bases, with 8 bases between them. The CDR3 is 13 amino acids. The CDR3 DNA sequence: TGCGCCAGCAGCTTGGGACAGAGAACTGAAGCTTTCTTT. It translates to CASSLGQRTEAFF. The variable domain in full, with the rest retrieved from reference TRBV5-1 and TRBJ1-1, is KAGVTQTPRYLIKTRGQQVTLSCSPISGHRSVSWYQQTPGQGLQFLFEYFSETQRNKGNFPGRFSGRQFSNSRSEMNVSTLELGDSALYLCASSLGQRTEAFFGQGTRLTVV.

This chain joins TRBV28 and TRBJ2-7; D gene uncertain. CDR1 MDHEN and CDR2 SYDVKM come from the germline V gene. The CDR3 runs 11 residues. V lost 4 bases, J lost 3 bases, and 4 bases lay in between. The CDR3 bases are TGTGCCAGCAGTTCAATCTACGAGCAGTACTTC. Protein: CASSSIYEQYF. Full variable domain (missing parts from reference TRBV28 and TRBJ2-7): DVKVTQSSRYLVKRTGEKVFLECVQDMDHENMFWYRQDPGLGLRLIYFSYDVKMKEKGDIPEGYSVSREKKERFSLILESASTNQTSMYLCASSSIYEQYFGPGTRLTVT.

The J gene is TRBJ1-2, the V gene TRBV2; possible D gene TRBD1, 5 bases. CDR1 and CDR2 from the germline V gene are SNHLY and FYNNEI. The CDR3 sequence is 17 residues long. V dropped 4 bases and J dropped 3 bases, with 21 bases sitting between them. CDR3 residues: CASSVRAVQGLYYGYTF. DNA for the CDR3: TGTGCCAGCAGTGTGAGGGCCGTCCAGGGACTATACTATGGCTACACCTTC.

The chain has TRBV28 and TRBJ1-5, with TRBD1 identical over 9 bases. CDR3 size: 13 residues. In germline, CDR1 is MDHEN, CDR2 SYDVKM. J gave up 6 bases and V 6 bases, and 3 bases lay outside the gene matches. The chain's CDR3 is CASRGQGGQPQHF. The CDR3 nucleotides are TGTGCCAGCAGGGGACAGGGCGGTCAGCCCCAGCATTTT.

The chain combines TRBV28 with TRBJ1-2; a weak D match, TRBD1 (6 bases). CDR3 size: 15 residues. The V and J ends lost 6 bases and 2 bases respectively, with 16 bases between them. CDR1 is MDHEN, CDR2 SYDVKM, per germline. In DNA, the CDR3 is TGTGCCAGCAGACGGAACACAGGGATAAACTATGGCTACACCTTC. Residues: CASRRNTGINYGYTF.

The rearrangement uses TRBV5-1 and TRBJ2-3, with TRBD1 matching over 11 bases. The CDR3 has 14 residues. Germline CDR1 SGHRS, CDR2 YFSETQ. J lost 9 bases, V lost 0 bases, and 3 bases had no gene match. The DNA of the CDR3 is TGCGCCAGCAGCTTGGCCGGGGACAGGGGGACGCAGTATTTT. This translates into CASSLAGDRGTQYF.

The chain couples TRBV5-1 to TRBJ2-3, with D possibly TRBD1 on 5 matching bases. Trimming cost V 2 bases and J 3 bases, with 7 bases left between them. The CDR3 is 13 residues long. The germline CDR1 and CDR2 sequences are SGHRS and YFSETQ. The CDR3 DNA follows: TGCGCCAGCAGCTTACCAGGGACAGATACGCAGTATTTT. Protein: CASSLPGTDTQYF.

J is TRBJ2-1 and V is TRBV5-1, with TRBD2 as a possible D gene (6 bases). V was clipped by 1 base and J by 1 base, with 15 bases between them. Germline loops: CDR1 SGHRS, CDR2 YFSETQ. CDR3 size: 17 residues. The CDR3 nucleotides read TGCGCCAGCAGCTTGTTTCCCCTGGGAGGATCCTACAATGAGCAGTTCTTC. It codes for CASSLFPLGGSYNEQFF.

The chain joins TRBV4-1 to TRBJ2-1; 9 bases match TRBD2. The trim removed 1 base at V and 6 bases at J, leaving 4 bases unmatched. The CDR3 runs 15 residues. Germline V gene sequence: CDR1 MGHRA, CDR2 YSYEKL. The CDR3 reads CASSQVSGRFNEQFF. CDR3 sequence (DNA): TGCGCCAGCAGCCAAGTTAGCGGGAGATTCAATGAGCAGTTCTTC.

This clone was seen a few times. V and J are TRBV30 and TRBJ1-5, with D possibly matching TRBD1 (5 bases). This CDR3 has 13 residues. Deletions cut 0 bases from V and 3 bases from J, with 6 bases between. Germline CDR1 is GTSNPN and CDR2 is SVGIG (reference sequence). CDR3 sequence: CAWSVGHNQPQHF. CDR3 coding DNA: TGTGCCTGGAGTGTAGGACACAATCAGCCCCAGCATTTT.

This clone was recorded only once. The V and J genes are TRBV18 and TRBJ1-1; D gene ambiguous. From germline, CDR1 is KGHSH and CDR2 LQKENI. V lost 6 bases, J lost 7 bases, and 9 bases lay in between. CDR3 length equals 11 residues. The DNA of the CDR3 is TGTGCCAGCTCCCAACGGAGTGAAGCTTTCTTT. Amino acids: CASSQRSEAFF.

CDR3 nucleotides: TGTGCCAGCAGTGAAGCGACAGGGAGTGGCTATGGCTACACCTTC. This gives the protein CASSEATGSGYGYTF. This sequence joins TRBV6-1 and TRBJ1-2, with TRBD1 matching over 7 bases. The CDR3 contains 15 residues. The germline V gene has CDR1 MNHNS and CDR2 SASEGT. Losses at the gene ends were 0 bases for V and 4 bases for J; bases not matched to a gene: 5.

CDR3: CASSQGGDSGRARAETQYF. Here the CDR3 DNA reads TGTGCCAGCAGCCAAGGGGGTGATAGCGGGAGGGCAAGGGCTGAGACCCAGTACTTC. The chain recombines TRBV4-2 with TRBJ2-5; the match to TRBD2 covers 11 bases. CDR3 length equals 19 residues. Germline V gene sequence: CDR1 LGHNA, CDR2 YNFKEQ. Losses at the gene ends were 1 base for V and 5 bases for J; bases not matched to a gene: 15.

The chain is built from TRBV7-8 and TRBJ2-7; maybe TRBD2 (5 bases). Germline assignment: CDR1 SGHVS and CDR2 FQNEAQ. The V gene lost 7 bases and the J gene lost 4 bases, with 17 bases spanning the gap. CDR3 length equals 14 residues. The CDR3 region has the DNA TGTGCCAGCACGCCACTAGTTCCGGGGTACGAGCAGTACTTC. Translation: CASTPLVPGYEQYF.

The rearrangement uses TRBV5-1 and TRBJ2-1, with D perhaps matching TRBD2 (6 bases). From germline, CDR1 is SGHRS and CDR2 YFSETQ. This CDR3 has 12 residues. V was clipped by 2 bases and J by 8 bases, with 8 bases between them. The CDR3 bases are TGCGCCAGCAGCTTATCTAGCGATGAGCAGTTCTTC. Protein: CASSLSSDEQFF.

A word on this clone: No conserved phenylalanine or tryptophan is present at the end of the CDR3, so a read error is the likely explanation. The DNA is left out, because the CDR3 cannot be placed on it with certainty; the CDR3 is given as TCRdb lists it. The rearrangement links TRBV5-8 to TRBJ1-1. In germline, CDR1 is SGHTS, CDR2 YDEGEE. The CDR3 length equals 10 residues, ends included. The CDR3: CASSRNLFQI.

This clone was seen a handful of times. Its ends do not fully match the called genes, so a read error is possible. V is TRBV11-2 and J is TRBJ2-2, with TRBD1 matching over 8 bases. The germline V gene has CDR1 SGHAT and CDR2 FQNNGV. The CDR3 is made up of 15 amino acids. The CDR3 nucleotides read TGTGCCGGCAGCGTCTCGACAGGGGACAACGGGGAGCTGTTTTTT. This gives the protein CAGSVSTGDNGELFF.

This clone has only one observation. V is TRBV6-5 and J is TRBJ2-2; 9 bases are shared with TRBD2. Germline CDR1 is MNHEY and CDR2 is SVGAGI. The CDR3 has 15 residues. With V trimmed by 4 bases and J by 4 bases, 4 bases remained unmatched. For the CDR3, the DNA is TGTGCCAGCAGTTTAGCGGGGGCGGGCACCGGGGAGCTGTTTTTT. Amino acid sequence: CASSLAGAGTGELFF.

V gene TRBV12-5 combines with J gene TRBJ1-2; TRBD1 agrees at 9 bases. Trimming cost V 3 bases and J 4 bases; bases outside gene matches: 18. The CDR3 is made up of 19 amino acids. Germline V gene sequence: CDR1 LGHNT, CDR2 FRNRAP. The CDR3 DNA is TGTGCTAGTGGTTTAACGGGACAGGGCTTCGGGGCACTATTCTATGGCTACACCTTC. Translating it yields CASGLTGQGFGALFYGYTF. Complete variable domain (other parts from reference TRBV12-5 and TRBJ1-2): DARVTQTPRHKVTEMGQEVTMRCQPILGHNTVFWYRQTMMQGLELLAYFRNRAPLDDSGMPKDRFSAEMPDATLATLKIQPSEPRDSAVYFCASGLTGQGFGALFYGYTFGSGTRLTVV.

The chain employs TRBV28 and TRBJ2-7; 9 positions agree with TRBD1. CDR1 and CDR2 from the germline V gene are MDHEN and SYDVKM. Trimming removed 6 bases from V and 3 bases from J; junction bases left unmatched: 9. This CDR3 has 15 residues. The CDR3 loop reads CASSSPPGQGYEQYF. DNA of the CDR3: TGTGCCAGCAGCTCTCCCCCGGGACAGGGCTACGAGCAGTACTTC.

The rearrangement joins TRBV5-4 to TRBJ2-5; 7 bases match TRBD2. The trim removed 2 bases at V and 4 bases at J, leaving 2 bases unmatched. Germline-derived CDR1 and CDR2 are SGHNT and YYREEE (reference sequence). The CDR3 spans 13 residues. The CDR3 sequence: CASSFASGETQYF. The CDR3, as DNA: TGTGCCAGCAGCTTCGCTAGCGGAGAGACCCAGTACTTC.